The present entry profiles one TCR beta chain with its context. Its specificity is unknown. This specimen comes from a study of vaccination effects on CD4 cells after COVID-19. Only in-frame clones appear in the TCRdb table, and some are missing; sequencing was by immunoSEQ multiplex PCR. The repertoire has 73,000 or so clones, under 80% of them found once; the top ten carry over 9.5%. V shed 4 bases and J shed 1 base, with 12 bases lying between them. Germline values: CDR1 LGHDT, CDR2 YNNKEL (reference sequence). The CDR3 has 15 residues. Antigen-specific CD4+ T cells expanded by the ViraFEST assay with viral peptide pools were then sequenced. The authors isolated CD4+ T cells after around 11 days of culture. In the vaccine recipients, nucleocapsid antibodies were negative and there was no prior SARS-CoV-2 infection.

The rearrangement joins TRBV3-1 (or the pseudogene TRBV3-2) to TRBJ2-3; possible D gene TRBD1, 5 bases. The input for sequencing was CD4+ T cells from PBMCs cultured with SARS-CoV-2 spike peptides, taken before COVID-19 vaccination. The clonotype originates from a human donor who received a COVID-19 vaccine. The CDR3 is CASSRRAIGTDTQYF. The CDR3 nucleotides read TGTGCCAGCAGCCGCAGGGCCATCGGCACAGATACGCAGTATTTT.